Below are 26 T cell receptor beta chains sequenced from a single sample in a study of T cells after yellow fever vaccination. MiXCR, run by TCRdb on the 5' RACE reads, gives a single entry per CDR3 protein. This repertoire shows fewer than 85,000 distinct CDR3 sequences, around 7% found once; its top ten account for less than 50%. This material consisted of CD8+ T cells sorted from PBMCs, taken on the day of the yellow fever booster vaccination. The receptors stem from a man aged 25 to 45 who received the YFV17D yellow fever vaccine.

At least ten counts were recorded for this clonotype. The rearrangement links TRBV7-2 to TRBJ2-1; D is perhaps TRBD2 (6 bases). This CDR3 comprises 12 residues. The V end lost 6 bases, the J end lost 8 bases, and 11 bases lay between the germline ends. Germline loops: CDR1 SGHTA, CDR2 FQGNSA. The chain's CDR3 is CASSRLVYEQFF. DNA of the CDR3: TGTGCCAGCAGTCGACTAGTCTATGAGCAGTTCTTC.

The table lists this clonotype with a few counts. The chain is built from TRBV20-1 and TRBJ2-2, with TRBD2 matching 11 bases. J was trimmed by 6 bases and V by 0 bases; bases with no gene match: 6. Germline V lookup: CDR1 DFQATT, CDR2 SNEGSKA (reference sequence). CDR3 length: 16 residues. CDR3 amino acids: CSARDLLAGESGELFF. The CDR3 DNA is TGCAGTGCTAGAGACCTACTAGCGGGAGAATCCGGGGAGCTGTTTTTT.

Here the CDR3 DNA reads TGCGCCAGCAGCTTGAGTCTAGCGGGAGAAACCTACAATGAGCAGTTCTTC. It is translated as CASSLSLAGETYNEQFF. The chain uses TRBV5-1 and TRBJ2-1; 10 nucleotides align to TRBD2. The CDR3 has 17 amino acids. J was trimmed by 2 bases and V by 1 base; bases with no gene match: 6. In germline, CDR1 is SGHRS, CDR2 YFSETQ. Together with reference TRBV5-1 and TRBJ2-1, the CDR3 gives the full variable domain: KAGVTQTPRYLIKTRGQQVTLSCSPISGHRSVSWYQQTPGQGLQFLFEYFSETQRNKGNFPGRFSGRQFSNSRSEMNVSTLELGDSALYLCASSLSLAGETYNEQFFGPGTRLTVL.

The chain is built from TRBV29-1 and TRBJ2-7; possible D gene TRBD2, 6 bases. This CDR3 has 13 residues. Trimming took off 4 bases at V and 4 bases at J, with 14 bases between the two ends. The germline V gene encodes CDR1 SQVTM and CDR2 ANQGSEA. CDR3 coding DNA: TGCAGCGTTGGGGGACTGGGAACTTACGAGCAGTACTTC. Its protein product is CSVGGLGTYEQYF.

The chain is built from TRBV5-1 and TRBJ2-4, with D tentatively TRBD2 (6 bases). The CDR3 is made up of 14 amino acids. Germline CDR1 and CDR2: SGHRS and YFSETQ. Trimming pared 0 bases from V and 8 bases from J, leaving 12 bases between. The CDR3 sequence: CASSLVAGTDIQYF. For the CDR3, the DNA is TGCGCCAGCAGCTTGGTGGCGGGGACGGACATTCAGTACTTC.

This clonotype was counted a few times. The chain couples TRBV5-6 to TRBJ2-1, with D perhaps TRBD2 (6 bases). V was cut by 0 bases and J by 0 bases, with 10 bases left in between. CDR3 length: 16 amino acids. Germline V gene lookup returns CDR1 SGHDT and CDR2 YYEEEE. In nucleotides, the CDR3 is TGTGCCAGCAGCTTGGAGGTCGGGAGCTCCTACAATGAGCAGTTCTTC. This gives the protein CASSLEVGSSYNEQFF.

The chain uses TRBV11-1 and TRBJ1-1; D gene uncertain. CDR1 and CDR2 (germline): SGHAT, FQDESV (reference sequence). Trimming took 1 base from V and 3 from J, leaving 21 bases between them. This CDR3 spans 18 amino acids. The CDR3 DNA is TGTGCCAGCAGCTTAGATGTTGGGGTCGGACCCCGGGACACTGAAGCTTTCTTT. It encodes CASSLDVGVGPRDTEAFF. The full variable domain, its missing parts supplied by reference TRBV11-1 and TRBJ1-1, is EAEVAQSPRYKITEKSQAVAFWCDPISGHATLYWYRQILGQGPELLVQFQDESVVDDSQLPKDRFSAERLKGVDSTLKIQPAELGDSAMYLCASSLDVGVGPRDTEAFFGQGTRLTVV.

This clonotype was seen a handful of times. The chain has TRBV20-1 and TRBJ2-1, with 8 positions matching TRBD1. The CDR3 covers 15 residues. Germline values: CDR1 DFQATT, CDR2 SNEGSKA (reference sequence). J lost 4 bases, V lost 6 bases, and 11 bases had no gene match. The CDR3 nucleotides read TGCAGTGCGTATGAGCGTGGGACAGGTTACAATGAGCAGTTCTTC. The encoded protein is CSAYERGTGYNEQFF.

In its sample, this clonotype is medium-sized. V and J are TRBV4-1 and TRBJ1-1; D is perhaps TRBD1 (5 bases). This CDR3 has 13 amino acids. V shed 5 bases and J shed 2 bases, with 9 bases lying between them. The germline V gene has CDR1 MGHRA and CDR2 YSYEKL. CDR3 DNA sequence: TGCGCCAGCAGCACAGGAGTCAACACTGAAGCTTTCTTT. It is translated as CASSTGVNTEAFF.

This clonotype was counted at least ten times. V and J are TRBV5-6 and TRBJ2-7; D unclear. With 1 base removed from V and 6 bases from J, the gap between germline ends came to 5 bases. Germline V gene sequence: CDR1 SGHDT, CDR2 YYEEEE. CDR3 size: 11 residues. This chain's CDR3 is CASSLSREQYF. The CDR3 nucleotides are TGTGCCAGCAGCTTGTCGCGCGAGCAGTACTTC.

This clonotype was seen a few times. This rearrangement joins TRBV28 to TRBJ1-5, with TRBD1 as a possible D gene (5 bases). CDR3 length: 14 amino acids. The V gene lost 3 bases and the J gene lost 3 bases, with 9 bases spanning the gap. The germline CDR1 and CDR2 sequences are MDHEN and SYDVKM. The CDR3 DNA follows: TGTGCCAGCAGTTTTGAGGGGTACAATCAGCCCCAGCATTTT. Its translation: CASSFEGYNQPQHF.

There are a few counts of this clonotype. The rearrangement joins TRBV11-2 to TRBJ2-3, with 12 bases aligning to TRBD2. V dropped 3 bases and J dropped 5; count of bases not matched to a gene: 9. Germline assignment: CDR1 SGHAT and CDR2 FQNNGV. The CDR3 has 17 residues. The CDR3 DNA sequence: TGTGCCAGCAGCTTCGTTTCTAGCGGGAGGGGCAAAGATACGCAGTATTTT. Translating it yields CASSFVSSGRGKDTQYF.

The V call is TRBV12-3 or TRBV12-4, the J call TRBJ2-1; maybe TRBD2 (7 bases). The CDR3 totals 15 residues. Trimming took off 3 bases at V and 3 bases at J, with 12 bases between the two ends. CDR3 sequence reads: CASSFTGGLYNEQFF. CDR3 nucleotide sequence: TGTGCCAGCAGTTTCACCGGGGGGCTCTACAATGAGCAGTTCTTC.

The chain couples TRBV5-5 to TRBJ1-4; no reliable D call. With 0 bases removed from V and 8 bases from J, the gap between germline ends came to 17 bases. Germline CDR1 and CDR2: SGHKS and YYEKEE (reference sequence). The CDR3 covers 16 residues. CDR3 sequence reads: CASSLVSRQWSEKLFF. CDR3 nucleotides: TGTGCCAGCAGCTTGGTCTCTCGGCAGTGGAGCGAAAAACTGTTTTTT.

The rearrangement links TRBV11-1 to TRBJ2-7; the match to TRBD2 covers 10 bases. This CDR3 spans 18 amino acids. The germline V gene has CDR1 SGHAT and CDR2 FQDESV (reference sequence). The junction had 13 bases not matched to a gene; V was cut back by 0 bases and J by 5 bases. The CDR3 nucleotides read TGTGCCAGCAGCTTAGCGCGGGCTAGCGGGAGCGCCGTAAACGAGCAGTACTTC. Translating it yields CASSLARASGSAVNEQYF.

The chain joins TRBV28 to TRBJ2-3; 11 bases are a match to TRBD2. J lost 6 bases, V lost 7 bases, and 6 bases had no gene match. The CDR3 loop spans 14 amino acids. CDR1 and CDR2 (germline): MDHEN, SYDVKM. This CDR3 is CASMGASGGDTQYF. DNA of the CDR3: TGTGCCAGCATGGGAGCTAGCGGGGGGGATACGCAGTATTTT.

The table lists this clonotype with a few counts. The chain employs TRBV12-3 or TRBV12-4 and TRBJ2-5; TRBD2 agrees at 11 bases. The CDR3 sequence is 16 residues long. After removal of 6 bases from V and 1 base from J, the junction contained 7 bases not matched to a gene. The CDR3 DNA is TGTGCCAGCAGCTCAACTAGCGGGAGCCCCCAAGAGACCCAGTACTTC. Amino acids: CASSSTSGSPQETQYF.

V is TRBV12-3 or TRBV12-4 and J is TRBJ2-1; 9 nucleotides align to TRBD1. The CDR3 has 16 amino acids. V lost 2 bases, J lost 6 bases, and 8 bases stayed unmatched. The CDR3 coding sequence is TGTGCCAGCAGTTTACGTGACAGGGGGGGGGGCAATGAGCAGTTCTTC. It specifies CASSLRDRGGGNEQFF.

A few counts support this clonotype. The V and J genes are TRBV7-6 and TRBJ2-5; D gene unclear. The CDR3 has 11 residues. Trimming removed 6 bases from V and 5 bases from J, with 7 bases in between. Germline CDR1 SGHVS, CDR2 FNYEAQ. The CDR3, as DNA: TGTGCCAGCAGGTTGGGTGAGACCCAGTACTTC. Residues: CASRLGETQYF.

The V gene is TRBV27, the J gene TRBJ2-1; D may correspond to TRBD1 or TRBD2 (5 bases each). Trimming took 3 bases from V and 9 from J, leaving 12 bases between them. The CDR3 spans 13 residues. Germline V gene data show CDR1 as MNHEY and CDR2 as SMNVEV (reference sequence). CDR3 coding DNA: TGTGCCAGCAGTTTTGGTAGGGACGGTGAGCAGTTCTTC. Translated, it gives CASSFGRDGEQFF.

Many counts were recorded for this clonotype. DNA of the CDR3: TGTGCCAGCAGACACCTAGCGGGAGGTTACAATGAGCAGTTCTTC. Translated, it gives CASRHLAGGYNEQFF. This chain uses TRBV6-1 with TRBJ2-1, with 11 nucleotides matching TRBD2. Germline V gives CDR1 MNHNS, CDR2 SASEGT. The CDR3 contains 15 residues. Losses at the gene ends were 6 bases for V and 4 bases for J; bases not matched to a gene: 5.

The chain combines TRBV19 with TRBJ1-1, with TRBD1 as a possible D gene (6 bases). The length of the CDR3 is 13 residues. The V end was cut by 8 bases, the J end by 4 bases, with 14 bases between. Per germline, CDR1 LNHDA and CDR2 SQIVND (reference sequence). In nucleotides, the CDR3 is TGTGCCAGTCGCAGGGGAGGAGGCACTGAAGCTTTCTTT. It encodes CASRRGGGTEAFF.

This CDR3 reads CASSLIREVTGELFF. In DNA form, the CDR3 reads TGTGCCAGCAGTTTAATACGGGAGGTCACCGGGGAGCTGTTTTTT. This chain links TRBV27 with TRBJ2-2, with 7 bases matching TRBD2. J lost 4 bases, V lost 2 bases, and 4 bases had no gene match. Germline lookup yields CDR1 MNHEY and CDR2 SMNVEV (reference sequence). CDR3 length: 15 residues.

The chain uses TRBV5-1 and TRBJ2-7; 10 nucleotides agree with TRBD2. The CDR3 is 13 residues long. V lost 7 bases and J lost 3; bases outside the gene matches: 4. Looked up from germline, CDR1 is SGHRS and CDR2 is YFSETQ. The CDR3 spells CASALAGDYEQYF. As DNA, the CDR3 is TGCGCCAGCGCTCTAGCGGGAGACTACGAGCAGTACTTC.

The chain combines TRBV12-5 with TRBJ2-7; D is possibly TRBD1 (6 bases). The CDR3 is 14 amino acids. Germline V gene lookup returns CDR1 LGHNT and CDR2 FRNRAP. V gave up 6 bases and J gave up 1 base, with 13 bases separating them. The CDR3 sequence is CASGTGGGSYEQYF. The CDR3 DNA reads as TGTGCTAGTGGGACTGGGGGCGGTTCCTACGAGCAGTACTTC.

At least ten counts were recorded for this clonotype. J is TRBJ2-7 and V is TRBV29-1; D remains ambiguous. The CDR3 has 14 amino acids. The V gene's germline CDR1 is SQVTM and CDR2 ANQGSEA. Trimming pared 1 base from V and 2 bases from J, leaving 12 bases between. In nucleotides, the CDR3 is TGCAGCGTTGAAGGCGGCTCCAAGCCCTACGAGCAGTACTTC. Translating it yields CSVEGGSKPYEQYF.